The sequence of this TCR beta chain was determined in a study of T-cell reconstitution after alpha-beta-depleted transplantation in children. V shed 7 bases, J shed 1 base, and the junction held 9 bases outside the gene matches. CDR1 is SQVTM, CDR2 ANQGSEA, per germline. This CDR3 comprises 15 residues. Using unique molecular identifiers, the investigators prepared the TCRbeta library. Via MiXCR, TCRdb re-called the PCR reads, giving one row per CDR3 protein. The sample consists of roughly 500,000 distinct CDR3 sequences, 32% of them appearing once. Only a few counts were recorded for this clonotype. The source of this sequence is a human donor who donated a stem cell graft to a child with aplastic anemia. The gene calls are TRBV29-1 and TRBJ1-2; 10 bases align to TRBD1. The sequencing here drew on PBMCs from the stem cell graft donor, taken from the stem cell graft. The CDR3 sequence: CSARWTGGLNYGYTF. CDR3 coding DNA: TGCAGCGCCCGCTGGACAGGGGGACTTAACTATGGCTACACCTTC.